A single sample gave rise to the 14 T cell receptor beta chains below, sequenced in a study of molecular identifiers for immune sequencing clone quantification. From the PCR reads, TCRdb called clonotypes with MiXCR, one entry per CDR3 protein. The table lists fewer than 70,000 distinct CDR3 sequences, roughly 18% of them singletons. Specimen: naive CD8+ T cells from blood, with Jurkat cell RNA spiked in. The subset was: FACS-sorted CD8+CD4-CCR7+CD45RA+ naive T cells. All receptors come from a human donor in good health. Some libraries in this study had Jurkat cell RNA spiked in.

This clonotype came up many times. CDR3: CAISENPTGHQVATNEKLFF. The CDR3 DNA follows: TGTGCCATCAGTGAGAATCCCACGGGACACCAAGTTGCAACTAATGAAAAACTGTTTTTT. V and J are TRBV10-3 and TRBJ1-4; D perhaps matches TRBD1 (6 bases). CDR3 length: 20 residues. Germline CDR1 is ENHRY and CDR2 is SYGVKD. V dropped 2 bases and J dropped 0 bases, with 22 bases sitting between them.

This clonotype has a count of ten or more. This chain uses TRBV19 with TRBJ2-2, with a weak D call TRBD1 (5 bases). The germline gives CDR1 LNHDA, CDR2 SQIVND (reference sequence). The CDR3 runs to 13 residues. Trimming stripped 10 bases from V and 1 base from J, with 10 bases between. As DNA, the CDR3 is TGTGCCACCCGGACACAGAACACCGGGGAGCTGTTTTTT. Its translation: CATRTQNTGELFF. Full variable domain (rest looked up from reference TRBV19 and TRBJ2-2): DGGITQSPKYLFRKEGQNVTLSCEQNLNHDAMYWYRQDPGQGLRLIYYSQIVNDFQKGDIAEGYSVSREKKESFPLTVTSAQKNPTAFYLCATRTQNTGELFFGEGSRLTVL.

Turning to this clonotype: A much larger clone lies a single base off, so this may be a read error. CDR3 sequence reads: CASSLSAELYF. The CDR3 nucleotides read TGTGCCAGCAGCTTGTCGGCCGAGCTGTACTTC. The rearrangement uses TRBV5-6 and TRBJ2-7; no clear D. CDR3 length: 11 residues. Germline-derived CDR1 and CDR2 are SGHDT and YYEEEE. Drawing the rest from reference TRBV5-6 and TRBJ2-7, the complete variable domain is DAGVTQSPTHLIKTRGQQVTLRCSPKSGHDTVSWYQQALGQGPQFIFQYYEEEERQRGNFPDRFSGHQFPNYSSELNVNALLLGDSALYLCASSLSAELYFGPGTRLTVT.

This clonotype has a count of ten or more. The chain employs TRBV5-5 and TRBJ1-5, with 10 bases matching TRBD1. The CDR3 consists of 15 residues. Per the germline V gene, CDR1 is SGHKS and CDR2 is YYEKEE (reference sequence). V trimming: 6 bases; J trimming: 6 bases; junction bases outside the gene matches: 9. CDR3 sequence reads: CASTHGTGVGQPQHF. CDR3 coding DNA: TGTGCCAGCACACACGGGACAGGGGTCGGTCAGCCCCAGCATTTT.

A word on this clonotype: This may be a read error: a much more frequent sequence differs by one nucleotide. The chain employs TRBV11-3 and TRBJ2-3; TRBD2 matches 8 bases. CDR1 is SGHNT, CDR2 YENEEA, per germline. This CDR3 is 15 amino acids long. CDR3 DNA: TGTGCCAGCAGCTCCTTAGCGGGAAGGACAGATACGAAGTATTTT. This gives the protein CASSSLAGRTDTKYF.

Ten or more counts support this clonotype. The rearrangement joins TRBV29-1 to TRBJ2-7; 7 positions match TRBD2. Germline CDR1 and CDR2: SQVTM and ANQGSEA. CDR3 length: 12 amino acids. The V gene end was trimmed by 4 bases and the J gene end by 6 bases; junction bases not matched to a gene: 6. CDR3: CSVVGRASEQYF. The DNA of the CDR3 is TGCAGCGTTGTGGGGAGGGCATCCGAGCAGTACTTC.

Many counts were recorded for this clonotype. The CDR3 reads CASPGLVPGELFF. The CDR3 nucleotides read TGTGCCAGCCCGGGACTAGTTCCCGGGGAGCTGTTTTTT. V is TRBV19 and J is TRBJ2-2; the match to TRBD2 covers 8 bases. Losses at the gene ends were 9 bases for V and 6 bases for J; bases not matched to a gene: 6. CDR3 length: 13 amino acids. CDR1 is LNHDA, CDR2 SQIVND, per germline (reference sequence).

At least ten counts were recorded for this clonotype. The rearrangement uses TRBV9 and TRBJ1-1; D is unclear. V was clipped by 7 bases and J by 6 bases, with 19 bases between them. This CDR3 has 14 residues. Looked up from germline, CDR1 is SGDLS and CDR2 is YYNGEE. The CDR3: CASFPTGGSAEAFF. The CDR3 DNA reads as TGTGCCAGCTTTCCCACCGGTGGGTCGGCTGAAGCTTTCTTT. The whole variable domain, filled in from reference TRBV9 and TRBJ1-1, reads DSGVTQTPKHLITATGQRVTLRCSPRSGDLSVYWYQQSLDQGLQFLIQYYNGEERAKGNILERFSAQQFPDLHSELNLSSLELGDSALYFCASFPTGGSAEAFFGQGTRLTVV.

The rearrangement uses TRBV12-3 or TRBV12-4 and TRBJ2-7, with D unresolved. V lost 3 bases to trimming and J lost 5 bases, with 14 bases between them. CDR3 length equals 14 residues. The CDR3 region has the DNA TGTGCCAGCAGTTTTGTCTTCTCGTTGGACGAGCAGTACTTC. Encoded protein: CASSFVFSLDEQYF.

The V call is TRBV12-5, the J call TRBJ2-5; 8 bases are a match to TRBD2. V shed 6 bases and J 1 base; nucleotides not matched to a gene: 10. Looked up from germline, CDR1 is LGHNT and CDR2 is FRNRAP. The CDR3 is 16 amino acids. As DNA, the CDR3 is TGTGCTAGTGGGTCTTCTACGGGAGGGCCCCAAGAGACCCAGTACTTC. It yields the protein CASGSSTGGPQETQYF.

The chain couples TRBV6-6 to TRBJ1-1, with a weak D call TRBD1 (6 bases). The germline gives CDR1 MNHNY, CDR2 SVGAGI (reference sequence). Trimming pared 6 bases from V and 3 bases from J, leaving 14 bases between. The CDR3 is 14 amino acids. CDR3 in amino acids: CASRPRGGDTEAFF. In DNA, the CDR3 is TGTGCCAGCAGGCCCAGGGGAGGCGACACTGAAGCTTTCTTT.

With respect to this clonotype: Germline and junction disagree at one end, which may indicate a read error. This chain uses TRBV7-2 with TRBJ2-5; 9 bases match TRBD2. The CDR3 is made up of 16 amino acids. Germline CDR1 SGHTA, CDR2 FQGNSA. The CDR3 sequence is CGSSSPLGSGRGTQYF. DNA of the CDR3: TGTGGCAGCAGCTCACCATTGGGTAGCGGGAGAGGGACCCAGTACTTC.

Only a few counts were recorded for this clonotype. The V and J genes are TRBV2 and TRBJ2-7; perhaps TRBD1 as D (6 bases). Deletions cut 6 bases from V and 1 base from J, with 13 bases between. The CDR3 covers 14 residues. Germline CDR1 is SNHLY and CDR2 is FYNNEI. The CDR3 sequence is CASSGDTSSYEQYF. CDR3 coding DNA: TGTGCCAGCAGCGGGGACACAAGTTCCTACGAGCAGTACTTC.

This clonotype was recorded many times. This chain joins TRBV4-1 and TRBJ2-1; D gene uncertain. Germline V gene data show CDR1 as MGHRA and CDR2 as YSYEKL. This CDR3 comprises 15 residues. Trimming left V 4 bases short and J 1 base short, with 11 bases between. CDR3 in DNA: TGCGCCAGCAGCCCCGTGCTGGGTTCCTACAATGAGCAGTTCTTC. It specifies CASSPVLGSYNEQFF.